This entry describes one TCR beta chain. There are 17 residues in the CDR3. CDR1 and CDR2 (germline): SGDLS, YYNGEE. V gave up 1 base and J gave up 4 bases; unmatched junction bases: 12. These data belong to a study of neoadjuvant anti-PD-1 for oral cavity cancer. Study information: Around day 43, patients without progression received a fourth nivolumab dose before surgery.

Using immunoSEQ multiplex PCR, the repertoire was profiled, and TCRdb retains in-frame clones only, with some absent. The table shows about 68,000 clones, with roughly 84% occurring only once. Noted time point: after neoadjuvant nivolumab, at surgical resection. No culture or expansion preceded analysis of these blood cells. This receptor was identified in a person aged 40 to 85 with oral cavity squamous cell carcinoma. This specimen consisted of PBMCs, obtained after nivolumab (anti-PD-1) treatment. The genes are TRBV9 and TRBJ2-3; 7 nucleotides line up with TRBD2. The CDR3: CASSVHAAGEGADTQYF. Written as DNA, the CDR3 is TGTGCCAGCAGCGTACACGCGGCGGGAGAGGGAGCAGATACGCAGTATTTT. Filled out from reference TRBV9 and TRBJ2-3, the complete variable domain reads DSGVTQTPKHLITATGQRVTLRCSPRSGDLSVYWYQQSLDQGLQFLIQYYNGEERAKGNILERFSAQQFPDLHSELNLSSLELGDSALYFCASSVHAAGEGADTQYFGPGTRLTVL.